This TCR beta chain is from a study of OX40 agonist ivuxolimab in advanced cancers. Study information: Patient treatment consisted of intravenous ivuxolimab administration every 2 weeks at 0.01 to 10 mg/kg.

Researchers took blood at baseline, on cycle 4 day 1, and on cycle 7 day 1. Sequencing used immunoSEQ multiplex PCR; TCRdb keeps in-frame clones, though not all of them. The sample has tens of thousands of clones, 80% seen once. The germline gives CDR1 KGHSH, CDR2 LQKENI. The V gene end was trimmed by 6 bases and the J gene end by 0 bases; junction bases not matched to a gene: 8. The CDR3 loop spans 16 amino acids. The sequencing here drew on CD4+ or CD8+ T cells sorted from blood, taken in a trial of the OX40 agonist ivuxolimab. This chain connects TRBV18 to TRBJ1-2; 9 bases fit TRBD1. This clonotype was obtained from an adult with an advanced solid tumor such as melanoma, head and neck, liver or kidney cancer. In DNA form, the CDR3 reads TGTGCCAGCTCGCAAGGACAGGGGACCTCTAACTATGGCTACACCTTC. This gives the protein CASSQGQGTSNYGYTF. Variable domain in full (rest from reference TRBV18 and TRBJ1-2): NAGVMQNPRHLVRRRGQEARLRCSPMKGHSHVYWYRQLPEEGLKFMVYLQKENIIDESGMPKERFSAEFPKEGPSILRIQQVVRGDSAAYFCASSQGQGTSNYGYTFGSGTRLTVV.